This T cell receptor beta chain was identified during a study of cytomegalovirus exposure and HLA in healthy donors (dated by TCRdb to the late 2010s). At the level of the whole study: According to an earlier analysis of a few hundred of the donors, about 190 million T cells yielded 117 million unique TCR beta sequences and 276 Gb of sequence data. An early release covering roughly 640 HLA-typed donors comprised 300 to 350 gigabases of sequencing data and around 85 million unique TCR sequences. Among the approximately 420 genotyped donors, around 81% belonged to the genetic ancestry cluster associated with self-reported Caucasian donors. The aim of the study was to test whether cataloging public T cell receptors could identify signatures of past pathogen exposure. The T cell repertoires of about 700 subjects were profiled by immunosequencing and related to cytomegalovirus serostatus. A separate validation cohort of 100 to 150 different subjects was used in addition to the 666-subject first cohort. To predict cytomegalovirus infection status, the study combined high-throughput TCR immunosequencing, statistical association of individual TCRs with disease status, and machine learning. In a later analysis, previously published TCR beta repertoires from 550 to 700 donors were re-analyzed and high-resolution HLA genotyping was added so that TCR occurrence patterns could be studied. In the later analysis, no new phenotypic data were used to find candidate immune exposures; instead, reliance was placed on TCR beta sequences and their occurrence across donors. An earlier analysis of 587 of the donors applied high-throughput TCR beta sequencing to assess whether each TCR beta V gene segment acted as functional or pseudogenic. Alongside the repertoire data, information on donor age, sex, ethnicity and CMV serostatus was compiled. In a later genetic analysis, genome-wide SNP genotypes for about three fifths of the roughly 670 donors were used, and that subset was treated as a discovery cohort. All discovery cohort repertoires had been generated using a single sequencing platform. HLA typing covered class I and class II loci at four-digit resolution. The number of typed donors differed by locus: about 629-630 for A, B, C, DRB1 and DQB1; 500 to 550 for DQA1; around 580 for DPA1; and 400 to 480 for DPB1. Because of strong linkage in the cohort, roughly five DR-DQ haplotypes were treated as single units for association and clustering. Across about 380 genotyped donors of the cohort, an average of 235,054 unique TCR beta nucleotide sequences per donor were sequenced, and 15% to 20% of those sequences were non-productive. The paper as a whole reports these results and caveats: It was suggested by the authors that the approach could potentially be generalized to other disease states and immunological phenotypes. A later genetic analysis associated a missense DCLRE1C variant with V-gene and J-gene trimming of TCR beta chains, and an independent cohort replicated the association. A further reported finding was that TCR beta sequences accurately predicted the HLA-A and HLA-B alleles for most subjects in the first cohort. When HLA alleles, especially DR and DQ, strongly co-occurred, TCR associations were difficult to assign to individual alleles. Immune exposure information for the cohort was limited to CMV serostatus. The study gave a list of about 160 TCR beta chains associated with cytomegalovirus. A later genetic analysis reported fewer N-insertions in productive TCRs among donors in an Asian-associated ancestry cluster than the roughly 700-donor mean. In a later analysis, TCR association rates were found to vary across HLA loci, with the most associated TCRs seen for DRB1 alleles and the fewest for HLA-C alleles. In an earlier analysis of approximately 590 of the donors, most TCR beta V segments appeared in productive rearrangements about 90% or about 30% of the time, broadly matching IMGT annotations. At a false discovery rate of 0.05, a later analysis linked 15,000 to 20,000 TCR beta sequences to specific HLA alleles. Correlated functional status among segregating V segments might reflect linkage disequilibrium, but an unknown experimental factor could not be ruled out. Some IMGT-functional V segments, including TRBV6-2 and TRBV6-3, could not be distinguished by the 87-base-pair reads and were therefore excluded. This cohort had only TCR beta chains sequenced, and the lack of alpha or paired-chain data limited which features could be detected. Most TCR sequences were observed very rarely across donors, whereas some public TCRs were present in many individuals. Because counts were too low, about 17 rarely observed V segments, including chromosome 9 orphons, were excluded from the earlier analysis of around 590 of the donors. A later analysis reported that several top co-occurrence clusters appeared linked to parvovirus B19, influenza, CMV and Epstein-Barr virus. The classifier was reported to diagnose cytomegalovirus status with high specificity and sensitivity in both the original cohort and the validation cohort. Roughly uniform sequencing depth across donors was assumed in presence/absence analyses, although this assumption may not hold. In vitro tests confirmed that a few of the cytomegalovirus-associated TCR beta chains recognize cytomegalovirus antigens. In a later analysis, most CMV-associated TCR beta chains were found to appear HLA-restricted, with HLA associations seemingly driven largely by CMV exposure. The sequencing pipeline was judged likely to have produced a cluster of highly shared sequence variants as a technical artifact. Because HLA typing was missing for some donors at each locus, association tests included only the typed subset. Compared with equally common non-associated chains, HLA-associated TCR beta chains in a later analysis were more clonally expanded and had lower generation probabilities.

The cohort comprised 666 healthy bone marrow donors. Cohort members were all nominally healthy when sampled, although unrecorded immune exposures were likely present. The donor was CMV seropositive and was included in the group of about 290 seropositive cohort members. Every donor gave a peripheral blood sample, and the peripheral blood mononuclear cells from that sample were used for TCR beta sequencing. The Qiagen DNeasy Blood Extraction Kit was used to extract genomic DNA from the blood cell samples. Library preparation employed the immunoSEQ multiplex PCR assay. For the multiplex PCR, a mixture combining 60 forward primers for TCR Vbeta segments and 13 reverse primers for TCR Jbeta segments was used. The CDR3 region of rearranged TCR beta genes was amplified from genomic DNA by a multiplex PCR assay. The Illumina HiSeq System was used to sequence the amplified TCR beta libraries as 87-base-pair reads. The study's processing was this. A later analysis counted some 80 million unique TCR beta chains across the 550 to 700 repertoires, and roughly 9.9 million of these chains were shared by at least two donors. Raw reads were error-corrected and collapsed into unique sequences with a nearest-neighbor algorithm that merged closely related sequences to remove PCR and sequencing errors. Alignment of CDR3 sequences to IMGT reference sequences was used to assign V, D and J gene segments. Each retained sequence needed at least a six-nucleotide match to both a V gene segment and a J gene segment. Rearrangements were classified as productive when the CDR3 lacked stop codons and remained in frame with V and J, and all other rearrangements were classified as non-productive. CDR3 was defined according to IMGT convention as the region running from the second conserved V-encoded cysteine to the conserved J-encoded phenylalanine. The earlier analysis of roughly 590 of the donors excluded sequences that lacked an unambiguous match to a single V gene segment. In an earlier analysis of some 590 of the donors, V segments were called functional above 56.7% productive rearrangements and were called segregating when the between-donor standard deviation exceeded 5%. A statistical classification framework was developed to diagnose cytomegalovirus status using the catalog of TCR beta chain sequences. A later analysis assigned V and J genes by comparing TCR nucleotide sequences with IMGT/GENE-DB human TR gene sequences. In a later analysis, CDR3 sequences and most-parsimonious VDJ recombination scenarios were assigned using the TCRdist pipeline. A later analysis defined each TCR beta chain by its CDR3 amino acid sequence plus V-gene family, and excluded reads lacking a unique V-gene family. A later analysis removed roughly 590 highly shared, low-generation-probability nucleotide sequences to deal with suspected cross-contamination and a sequencing artifact. A later analysis calculated a clonal expansion index for each public chain from normalized within-repertoire ranks of inferred template counts. In a later analysis, generation probabilities were computed using a VDJ recombination model fitted to out-of-frame rearrangements, and the results were checked against IGoR. In a later analysis, TCR-TCR, TCR-HLA and TCR-CMV co-occurrence was scored with hypergeometric tests, and a repertoire-size bias correction was applied to TCR pairs. To estimate false discovery rates, a later analysis permuted the HLA or CMV assignments 20 times. In a later analysis, co-occurring TCRs were grouped using DBSCAN, and TCRdist sequence similarity was added for clustering within HLA-allele-positive subsets. For co-occurrence clustering, repertoires with fewer than 30,000 or more than 120,000 public chains were excluded, along with four or five repertoires with anomalous nucleotide sharing. As stored in TCRdb, this immuneACCESS dataset retains in-frame rearrangements with V and J assigned. A fraction of the clones does not appear; measured against another copy, unresolved V genes explain less than half of the discrepancy, and the remainder lacks a known reason. D and trimming come from the DNA, and the V and J calls and clone size come from that table. This sample is represented by under 130,000 clones; less than 85% of them were singletons. The ten largest make up approximately 8.2% of the sample.

Trimming removed 2 bases from V and 4 bases from J; the gene matches leave 6 bases unexplained. The CDR3 measures 15 amino acids from cysteine to phenylalanine. Only CDR3 DNA is held: 45 bases, read in frame from base 1. As encoded in the germline V gene, CDR1 is MNHNS while CDR2 is SASEGT. Comments on this clone: Its antigen has not been determined. Within one base of it there is no much larger clone, and no base qualities were kept.

The receptor comes from a man aged 35 to 55 in good health and CMV-seropositive. Recombination joined TRBV6-1 with TRBJ2-7; 9 central nucleotides agree with TRBD2. The sequenced sample consisted of PBMCs. DNA sequence: TGTGCCAGCAGTGAATGGCTAGCGGGAAGGTACGAGCAGTACTTC. This gives the protein CASSEWLAGRYEQYF.